These 13 T cell receptor beta chains were sequenced from one sample in a study of post-analysis software for immune sequencing data. General study findings and limits: About five TRBV segments occurring more often in patients than controls included TRBV5-6, TRBV5-1 and TRBV20-1.

Unique molecular identifiers featured in each of the TCR beta cDNA libraries. One entry per CDR3 protein results from TCRdb running MiXCR on the PCR reads. The table records some 500,000 distinct CDR3 sequences, nearly 45% of them present only once. Their specific antigens are unknown. The sequenced sample consisted of blood. These TCRs come from a girl aged 10-17 years with multiple sclerosis.

This chain connects TRBV12-3 or TRBV12-4 to TRBJ1-2; 8 nucleotides match TRBD1. The CDR3 length is 16 residues. V was pared by 5 bases and J by 2 bases, with 10 bases of the junction left unmatched. For the CDR3, the DNA is TGTGCCAGCAGTAACGACAGGGGCCCTGCAAACTATGGCTACACCTTC. The encoded protein is CASSNDRGPANYGYTF.

The rearrangement joins TRBV7-8 to TRBJ1-4; possible D gene TRBD1, 5 bases. CDR1 SGHVS and CDR2 FQNEAQ come from the germline V gene. Trimming shortened V by 5 bases and J by 2 bases, and 12 bases separated the two germline ends. The CDR3 consists of 15 residues. CDR3 DNA: TGTGCCAGCAGCCCAACACGGGACACTAATGAAAAACTGTTTTTT. Amino acids: CASSPTRDTNEKLFF.

The chain recombines TRBV5-1 with TRBJ1-2; TRBD1 agrees at 9 bases. The CDR3 spans 14 residues. Trimming took 5 bases from V and 5 from J; bases not matched to a gene: 7. CDR1 is SGHRS, CDR2 YFSETQ, per germline. The CDR3 bases are TGCGCCAGCAGACAACTTGGGACAGGGTATGGCTACACCTTC. Protein: CASRQLGTGYGYTF. Drawing the rest from reference TRBV5-1 and TRBJ1-2, the complete variable domain is KAGVTQTPRYLIKTRGQQVTLSCSPISGHRSVSWYQQTPGQGLQFLFEYFSETQRNKGNFPGRFSGRQFSNSRSEMNVSTLELGDSALYLCASRQLGTGYGYTFGSGTRLTVV.

The rearrangement joins TRBV4-2 to TRBJ2-7; D perhaps matches TRBD2 (7 bases). The CDR3 contains 15 residues. CDR1 LGHNA and CDR2 YNFKEQ come from the germline V gene. Between the trimmed V and J ends, which lost 3 bases and 6 bases, there was a span of 18 bases. CDR3 loop: CASSHGGLTSVEQYF. CDR3 sequence (DNA): TGTGCCAGCAGCCACGGGGGGCTCACGAGTGTCGAGCAGTACTTC.

The CDR3 nucleotides read TGTGCCACCAGCAGAGGGGGGACCTCCTCTCCTGGCTACACCTTC. Translating gives CATSRGGTSSPGYTF. The V and J genes are TRBV15 and TRBJ1-2; maybe TRBD1 (5 bases). Germline-derived CDR1 and CDR2 are LNHNV and YYDKDF (reference sequence). This CDR3 spans 15 amino acids. Trimming pared 1 base from V and 7 bases from J, leaving 16 bases between.

This clonotype was seen once. This chain links TRBV28 with TRBJ1-5, with D unclear. This CDR3 has 15 residues. The V gene lost 7 bases and the J gene lost 0 bases, with 13 bases spanning the gap. Germline assignment: CDR1 MDHEN and CDR2 SYDVKM. CDR3 coding DNA: TGTGCCAGCACCCCCGATGGGTATAGCAATCAGCCCCAGCATTTT. Translated: CASTPDGYSNQPQHF.

The J gene is TRBJ2-7, the V gene TRBV7-2; 9 positions agree with TRBD2. The CDR3 length is 16 residues. Germline trimming cut 4 bases from V and 4 bases from J; bases unmatched to any gene: 11. Germline V gene lookup returns CDR1 SGHTA and CDR2 FQGNSA. The CDR3 DNA reads as TGTGCCAGCAGCTGGGGAGGAAGCGGGAGGCTTTACGAGCAGTACTTC. The encoded protein is CASSWGGSGRLYEQYF.

V gene TRBV28 combines with J gene TRBJ1-1; unclear D gene. This CDR3 is 10 amino acids long. Germline CDR1 reads MDHEN; CDR2 reads SYDVKM. V was clipped by 6 bases and J by 2 bases, with 1 base between them. The CDR3 coding sequence is TGTGCCAGCAGAAACACTGAAGCTTTCTTT. As protein: CASRNTEAFF.

This clonotype occurred a few times. J is TRBJ2-1 and V is TRBV15; D may be TRBD1 (6 bases). V lost 9 bases to trimming and J lost 4 bases, with 16 bases between them. From germline, CDR1 is LNHNV and CDR2 YYDKDF (reference sequence). The CDR3 spans 14 residues. The CDR3 bases are TGTGCCACTCAAGCGACAGGTCCATACAATGAGCAGTTCTTC. This translates into CATQATGPYNEQFF. The full variable domain, its missing parts supplied by reference TRBV15 and TRBJ2-1, is DAMVIQNPRYQVTQFGKPVTLSCSQTLNHNVMYWYQQKSSQAPKLLFHYYDKDFNNEADTPDNFQSRRPNTSFCFLDIRSPGLGDTAMYLCATQATGPYNEQFFGPGTRLTVL.

The chain combines TRBV5-1 with TRBJ2-3, with TRBD1 identical over 10 bases. J gave up 4 bases and V 4 bases, and 6 bases lay outside the gene matches. The CDR3 extends over 15 amino acids. Germline V gene lookup returns CDR1 SGHRS and CDR2 YFSETQ. The CDR3 DNA reads as TGCGCCAGCAGCCGTGGGACAGGGGAGGCAGATACGCAGTATTTT. Encoded protein: CASSRGTGEADTQYF.

V gene TRBV4-3 combines with J gene TRBJ2-1; TRBD2 matches 9 bases. V shed 0 bases, J shed 3 bases, and the junction held 9 bases outside the gene matches. The CDR3 runs to 18 residues. The germline V gene has CDR1 LGHNA and CDR2 YSLEER. CDR3 sequence (DNA): TGCGCCAGCAGCCAAGACCCGCGAGGTAGCGGGAGCTACAATGAGCAGTTCTTC. Translation gives CASSQDPRGSGSYNEQFF.

The genes are TRBV27 and TRBJ2-7; D may match TRBD1 or TRBD2 (5 bases each). In germline, CDR1 is MNHEY, CDR2 SMNVEV (reference sequence). The CDR3 runs to 14 residues. With 3 bases removed from V and 3 bases from J, the gap between germline ends came to 12 bases. The CDR3 sequence: CASSFGTADYEQYF. In DNA form, the CDR3 reads TGTGCCAGCAGTTTCGGGACCGCAGACTACGAGCAGTACTTC.

Only a few counts were recorded for this clonotype. J is TRBJ1-4 and V is TRBV29-1; D is uncertain. With 5 bases removed from V and 4 bases from J, the gap between germline ends came to 8 bases. Germline CDR1 reads SQVTM; CDR2 reads ANQGSEA. This CDR3 contains 12 residues. The CDR3 nucleotides read TGCAGCGTTCCGGGCCGTAATGAAAAACTGTTTTTT. It is translated as CSVPGRNEKLFF.